The source of this T cell receptor (beta chain) is a study of T cells in localized non-small cell lung cancer. Whole-study findings and limits: In uninvolved adjacent lung, T cell clonality reached its highest value, exceeding tumor. Owing to sequencing of a solitary tumor region, heterogeneity cannot be discounted. Adjacent lung tissue had a median roughly 62 of the top 100 clones found in the tumor.

Generated by immunoSEQ multiplex PCR, the TCRdb table keeps only in-frame clones and is missing some. The data show around 130,000 clones, around 89% seen once. With respect to this clone: Its target is not known.

The CDR3 totals 13 residues. V lost 3 bases and J lost 1, with 6 bases in between. In germline, CDR1 is SNHLY, CDR2 FYNNEI. Sequencing used peripheral blood, obtained before any cancer treatment. This TCR came from a female donor over 55 with stage I lung adenocarcinoma. The chain combines TRBV2 with TRBJ2-5, with D possibly being TRBD2 (5 bases). CDR3 amino acids: CASSDGLQETQYF. The CDR3, as DNA: TGTGCCAGCAGTGATGGACTCCAAGAGACCCAGTACTTC.